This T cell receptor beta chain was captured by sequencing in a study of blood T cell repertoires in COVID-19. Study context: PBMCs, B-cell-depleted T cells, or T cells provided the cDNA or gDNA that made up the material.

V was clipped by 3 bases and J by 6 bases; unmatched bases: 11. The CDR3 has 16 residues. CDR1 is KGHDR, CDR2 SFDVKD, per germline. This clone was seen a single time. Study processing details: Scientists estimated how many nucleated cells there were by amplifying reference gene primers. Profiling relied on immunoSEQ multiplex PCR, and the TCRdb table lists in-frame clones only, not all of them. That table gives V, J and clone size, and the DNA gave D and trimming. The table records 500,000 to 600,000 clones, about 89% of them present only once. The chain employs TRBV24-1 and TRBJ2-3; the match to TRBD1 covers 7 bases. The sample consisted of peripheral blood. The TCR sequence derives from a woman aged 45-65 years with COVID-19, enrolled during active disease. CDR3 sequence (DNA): TGTGCCACCAGTGATCCGGGACAGCGAGGTAGGGATACGCAGTATTTT. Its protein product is CATSDPGQRGRDTQYF.